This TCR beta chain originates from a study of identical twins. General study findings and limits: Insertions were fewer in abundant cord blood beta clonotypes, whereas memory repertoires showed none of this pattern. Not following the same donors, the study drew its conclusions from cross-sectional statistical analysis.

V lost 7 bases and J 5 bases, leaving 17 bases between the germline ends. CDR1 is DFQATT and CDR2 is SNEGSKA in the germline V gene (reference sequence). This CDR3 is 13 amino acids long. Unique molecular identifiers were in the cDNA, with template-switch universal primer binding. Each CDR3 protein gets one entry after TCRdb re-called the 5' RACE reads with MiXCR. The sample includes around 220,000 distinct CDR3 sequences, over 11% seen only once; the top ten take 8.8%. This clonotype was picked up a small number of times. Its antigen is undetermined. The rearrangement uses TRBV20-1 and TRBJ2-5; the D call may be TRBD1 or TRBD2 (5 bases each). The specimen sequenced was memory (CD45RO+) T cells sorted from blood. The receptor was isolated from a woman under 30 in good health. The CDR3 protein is CSVNGAARETQYF. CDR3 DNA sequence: TGCAGTGTCAACGGGGCTGCTAGGGAGACCCAGTACTTC.